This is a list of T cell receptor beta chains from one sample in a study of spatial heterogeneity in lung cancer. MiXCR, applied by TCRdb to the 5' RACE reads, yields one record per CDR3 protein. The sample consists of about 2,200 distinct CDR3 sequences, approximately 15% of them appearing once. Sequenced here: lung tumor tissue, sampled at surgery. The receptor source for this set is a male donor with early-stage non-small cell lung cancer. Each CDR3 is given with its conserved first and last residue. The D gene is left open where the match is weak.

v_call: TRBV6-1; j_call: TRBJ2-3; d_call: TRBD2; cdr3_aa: CASSLRSGSYLTDTQYF
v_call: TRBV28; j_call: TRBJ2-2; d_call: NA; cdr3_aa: CASSLVGPTGELFF
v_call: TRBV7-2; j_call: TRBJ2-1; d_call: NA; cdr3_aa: CASSLRTVNNEQFF
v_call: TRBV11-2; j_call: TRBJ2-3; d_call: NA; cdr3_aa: CASSLEVGGPSTDTQYF
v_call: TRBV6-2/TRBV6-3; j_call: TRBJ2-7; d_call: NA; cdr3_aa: CASSQSAGSEQYF
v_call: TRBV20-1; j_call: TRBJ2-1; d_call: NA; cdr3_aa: CSASRGFDNEQFF
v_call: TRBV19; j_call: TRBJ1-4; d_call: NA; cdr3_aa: CASGPGATNEKLFF
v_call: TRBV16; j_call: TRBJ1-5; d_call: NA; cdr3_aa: CASSQWPRPQHF
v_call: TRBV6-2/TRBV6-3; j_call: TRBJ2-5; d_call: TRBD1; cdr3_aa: CASTRTGSQETQYF
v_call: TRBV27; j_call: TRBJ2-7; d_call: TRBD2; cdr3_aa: CASRGGLASDEQYF
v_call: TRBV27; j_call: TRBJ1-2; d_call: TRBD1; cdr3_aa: CASTQGGQGASRKRYTF
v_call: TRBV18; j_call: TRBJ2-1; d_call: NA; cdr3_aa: CASSPNPAASSYNEQFF
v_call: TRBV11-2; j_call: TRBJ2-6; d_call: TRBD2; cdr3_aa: CASSPLGGGARGANVLTF
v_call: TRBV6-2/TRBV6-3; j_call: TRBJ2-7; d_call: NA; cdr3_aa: CASSTRYSYEQYF
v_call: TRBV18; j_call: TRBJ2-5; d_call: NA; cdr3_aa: CASSPPEETQYF
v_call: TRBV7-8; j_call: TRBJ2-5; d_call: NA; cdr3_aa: CASSLVWGSQETQYF
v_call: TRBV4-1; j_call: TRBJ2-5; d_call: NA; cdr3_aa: CASSQDPRETQYF
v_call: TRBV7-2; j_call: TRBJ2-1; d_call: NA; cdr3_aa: CASSLDSGSFNEQFF
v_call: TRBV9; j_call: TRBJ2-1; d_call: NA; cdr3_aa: CASSAGEGTYNEQFF
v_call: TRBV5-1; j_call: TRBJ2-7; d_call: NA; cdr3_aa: CASSRDGPEQYF
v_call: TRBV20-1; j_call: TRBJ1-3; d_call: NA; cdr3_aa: CSARPTRDTIYF
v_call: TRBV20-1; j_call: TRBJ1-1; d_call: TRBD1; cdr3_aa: CSAQGAWNTEAFF
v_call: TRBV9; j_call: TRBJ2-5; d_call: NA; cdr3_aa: CASSVSGTAEETQYF
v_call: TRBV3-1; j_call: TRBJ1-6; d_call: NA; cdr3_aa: CASSHGNSPLHF
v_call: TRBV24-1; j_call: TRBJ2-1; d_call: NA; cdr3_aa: CATGTSGDRFNEQFF
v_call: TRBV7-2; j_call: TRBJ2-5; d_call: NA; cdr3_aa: CASSYIAGSETQYF
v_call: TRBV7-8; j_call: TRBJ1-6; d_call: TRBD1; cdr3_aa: CASSPRTGRSYNSPLHF
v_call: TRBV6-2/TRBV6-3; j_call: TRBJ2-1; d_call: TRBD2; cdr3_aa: CASSYRTSGLNEQFF
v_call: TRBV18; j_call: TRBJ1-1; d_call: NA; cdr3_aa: CASSPQADNTEAFF
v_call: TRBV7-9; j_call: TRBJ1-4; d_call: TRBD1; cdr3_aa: CASWGGTGYSVADEKLFF
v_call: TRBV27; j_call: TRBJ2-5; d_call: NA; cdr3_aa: CASRGGQETQYF
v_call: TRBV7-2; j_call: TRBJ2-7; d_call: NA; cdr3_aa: CASSSPTGYEQYF
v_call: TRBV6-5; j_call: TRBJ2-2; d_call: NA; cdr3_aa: CASSTSYSGELFF
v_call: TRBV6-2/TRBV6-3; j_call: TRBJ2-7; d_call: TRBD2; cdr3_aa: CASKQAGAYYEQYF
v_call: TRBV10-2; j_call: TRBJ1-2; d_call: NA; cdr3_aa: CASSELGYYGYTF
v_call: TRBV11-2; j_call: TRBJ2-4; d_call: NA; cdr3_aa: CASSLAGNIQYF
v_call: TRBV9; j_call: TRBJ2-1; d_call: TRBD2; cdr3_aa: CASSVAPIAGSYNEQFF
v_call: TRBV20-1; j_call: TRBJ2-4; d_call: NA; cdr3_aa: CSARGGSPIQYF
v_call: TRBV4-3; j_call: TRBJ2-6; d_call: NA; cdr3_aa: CASSQESPPTSGANVLTF
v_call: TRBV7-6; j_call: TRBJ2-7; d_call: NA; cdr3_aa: CASAPPCSYEQYF
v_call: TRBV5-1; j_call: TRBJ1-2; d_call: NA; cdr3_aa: CASRGQTNYGYTF
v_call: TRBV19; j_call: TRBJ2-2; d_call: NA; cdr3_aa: CASSMIRTGELFF
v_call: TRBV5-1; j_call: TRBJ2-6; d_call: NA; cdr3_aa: CASSSGKKGSGANVLTF
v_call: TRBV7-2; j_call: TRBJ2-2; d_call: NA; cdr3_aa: CASSTTNTGELFF
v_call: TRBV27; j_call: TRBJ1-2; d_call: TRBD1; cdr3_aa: CASSSSTGWSFGYTF
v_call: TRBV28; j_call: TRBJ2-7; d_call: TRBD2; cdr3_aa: CATGDYYEQYF
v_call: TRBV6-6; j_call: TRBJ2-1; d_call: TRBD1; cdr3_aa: CASRSTGQGANEQFF
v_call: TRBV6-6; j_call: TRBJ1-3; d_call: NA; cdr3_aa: CASSSDRYSGNTIYF
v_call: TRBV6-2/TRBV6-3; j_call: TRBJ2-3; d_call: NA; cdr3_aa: CASSRDGTRADTQYF
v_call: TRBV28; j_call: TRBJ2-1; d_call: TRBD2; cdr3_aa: CASSLGGFGTSGIYEQFF
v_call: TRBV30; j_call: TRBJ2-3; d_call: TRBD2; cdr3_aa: CAWSALREVDGTQYF